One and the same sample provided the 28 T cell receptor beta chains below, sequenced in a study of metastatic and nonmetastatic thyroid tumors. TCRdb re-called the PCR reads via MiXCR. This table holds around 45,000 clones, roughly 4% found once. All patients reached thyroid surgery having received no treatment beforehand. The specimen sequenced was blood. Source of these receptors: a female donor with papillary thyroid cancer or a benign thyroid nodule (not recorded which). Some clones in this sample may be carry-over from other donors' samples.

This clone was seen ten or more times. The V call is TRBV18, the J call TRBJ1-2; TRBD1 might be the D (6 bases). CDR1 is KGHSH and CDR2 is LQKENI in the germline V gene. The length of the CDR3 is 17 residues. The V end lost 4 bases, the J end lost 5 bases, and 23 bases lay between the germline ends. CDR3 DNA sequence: TGTGCCAGCTCACTCCCGACCGGACAGAAAGATCCTTATGGCTACACCTTC. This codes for CASSLPTGQKDPYGYTF.

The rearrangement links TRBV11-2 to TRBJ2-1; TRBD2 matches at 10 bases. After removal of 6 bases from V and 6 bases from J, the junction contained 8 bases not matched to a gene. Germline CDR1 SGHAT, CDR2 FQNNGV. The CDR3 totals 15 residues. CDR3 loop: CASRSQSGRGNEQFF. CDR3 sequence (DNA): TGTGCCAGCAGGTCGCAAAGCGGGAGGGGCAATGAGCAGTTCTTC. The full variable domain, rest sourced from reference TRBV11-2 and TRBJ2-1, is EAGVAQSPRYKIIEKRQSVAFWCNPISGHATLYWYQQILGQGPKLLIQFQNNGVVDDSQLPKDRFSAERLKGVDSTLKIQPAKLEDSAVYLCASRSQSGRGNEQFFGPGTRLTVL.

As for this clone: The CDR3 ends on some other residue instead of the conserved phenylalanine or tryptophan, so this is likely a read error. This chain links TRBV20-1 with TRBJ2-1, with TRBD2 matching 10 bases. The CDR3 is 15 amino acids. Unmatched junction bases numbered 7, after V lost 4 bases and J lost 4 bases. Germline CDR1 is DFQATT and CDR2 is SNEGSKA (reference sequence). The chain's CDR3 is CSAIHLAGVYNEQFL. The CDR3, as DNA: TGCAGTGCTATACATCTAGCGGGAGTGTACAATGAGCAGTTCCTC.

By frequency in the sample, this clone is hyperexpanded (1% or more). The CDR3 here is CSAMTGGGTGELFF. The CDR3 DNA reads TGCAGTGCCATGACAGGGGGAGGCACCGGGGAGCTGTTTTTT. The V gene is TRBV20-1, the J gene TRBJ2-2, with 9 positions matching TRBD1. V trimming: 6 bases; J trimming: 4 bases; junction bases outside the gene matches: 6. Germline CDR1 DFQATT, CDR2 SNEGSKA (reference sequence). This CDR3 has 14 amino acids.

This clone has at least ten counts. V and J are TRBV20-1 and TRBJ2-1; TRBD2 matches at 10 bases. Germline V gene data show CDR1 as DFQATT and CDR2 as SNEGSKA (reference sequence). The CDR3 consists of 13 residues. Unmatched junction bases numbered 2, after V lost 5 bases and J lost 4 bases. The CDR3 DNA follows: TGCAGTGCTGGGACTAGCGCGTACAATGAGCAGTTCTTC. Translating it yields CSAGTSAYNEQFF.

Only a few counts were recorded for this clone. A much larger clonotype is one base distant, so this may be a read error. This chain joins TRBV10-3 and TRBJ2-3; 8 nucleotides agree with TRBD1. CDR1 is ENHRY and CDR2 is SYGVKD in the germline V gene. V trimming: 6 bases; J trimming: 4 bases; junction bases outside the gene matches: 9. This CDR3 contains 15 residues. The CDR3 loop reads CAIRENQGAPDTQYF. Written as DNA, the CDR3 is TGTGCCATCAGAGAAAACCAGGGGGCCCCAGATACGCAGTATTTT.

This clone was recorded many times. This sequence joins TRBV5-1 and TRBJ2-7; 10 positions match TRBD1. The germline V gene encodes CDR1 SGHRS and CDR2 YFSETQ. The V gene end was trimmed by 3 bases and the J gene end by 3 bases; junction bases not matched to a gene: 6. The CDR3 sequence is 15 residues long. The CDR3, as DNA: TGCGCCAGCAGCTCCTCCGGGACAGGGGTCTACGAGCAGTACTTC. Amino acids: CASSSSGTGVYEQYF. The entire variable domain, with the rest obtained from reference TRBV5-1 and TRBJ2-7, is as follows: KAGVTQTPRYLIKTRGQQVTLSCSPISGHRSVSWYQQTPGQGLQFLFEYFSETQRNKGNFPGRFSGRQFSNSRSEMNVSTLELGDSALYLCASSSSGTGVYEQYFGPGTRLTVT.

Here the CDR3 reads CASSIREGTDTQYF. CDR3 nucleotide sequence: TGTGCCAGCAGCATACGGGAGGGGACAGATACGCAGTATTTT. The chain employs TRBV6-4 and TRBJ2-3; 8 bases are shared with TRBD2. CDR1 is MRHNA, CDR2 SNTAGT, per germline. CDR3 length equals 14 residues. With 6 bases clipped from V and 3 bases from J, the junction kept 5 bases outside the gene matches.

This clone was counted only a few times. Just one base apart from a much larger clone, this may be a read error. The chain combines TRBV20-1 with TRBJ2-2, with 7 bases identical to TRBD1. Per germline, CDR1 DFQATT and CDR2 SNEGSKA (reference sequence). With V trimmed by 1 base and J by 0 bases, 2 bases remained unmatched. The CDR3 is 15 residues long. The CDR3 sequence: CSARVRGPNTGELFF. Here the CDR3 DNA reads TGCAGTGCTAGAGTTAGGGGGCCGAACACCGGGGAGCTGTTTTTT.

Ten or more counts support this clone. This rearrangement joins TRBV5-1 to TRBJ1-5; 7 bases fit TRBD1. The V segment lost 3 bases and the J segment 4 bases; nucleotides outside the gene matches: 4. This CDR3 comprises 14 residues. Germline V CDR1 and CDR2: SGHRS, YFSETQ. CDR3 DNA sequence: TGCGCCAGCAGCTCTGGGGACAGAAATCAGCCCCAGCATTTT. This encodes CASSSGDRNQPQHF.

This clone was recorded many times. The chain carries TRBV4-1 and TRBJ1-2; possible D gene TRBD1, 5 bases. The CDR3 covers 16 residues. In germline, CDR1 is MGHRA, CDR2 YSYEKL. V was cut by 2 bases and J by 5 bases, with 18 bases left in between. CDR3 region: CASSQLMGQERYGYTF. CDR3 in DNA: TGCGCCAGCAGCCAACTAATGGGGCAGGAACGGTATGGCTACACCTTC.

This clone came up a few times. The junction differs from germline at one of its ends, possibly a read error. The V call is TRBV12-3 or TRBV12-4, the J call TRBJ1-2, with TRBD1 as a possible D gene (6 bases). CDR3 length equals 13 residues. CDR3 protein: CASTLPGASGYTF. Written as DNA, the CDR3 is TGTGCCAGCACTTTACCGGGGGCAAGTGGCTACACCTTC.

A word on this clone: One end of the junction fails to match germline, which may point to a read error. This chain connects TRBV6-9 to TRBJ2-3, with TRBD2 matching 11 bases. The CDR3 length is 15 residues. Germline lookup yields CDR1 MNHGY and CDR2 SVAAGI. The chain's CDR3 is CASILTSGSTDAHYF. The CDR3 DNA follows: TGTGCCAGCATTTTAACTAGCGGGAGCACAGATGCGCATTATTTT.

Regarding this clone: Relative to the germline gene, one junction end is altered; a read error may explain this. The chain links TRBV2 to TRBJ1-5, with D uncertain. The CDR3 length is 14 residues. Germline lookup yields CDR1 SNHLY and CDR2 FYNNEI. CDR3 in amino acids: CASSESMGNQHQNF. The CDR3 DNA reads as TGTGCCAGCAGTGAGTCCATGGGGAATCAGCACCAGAATTTT.

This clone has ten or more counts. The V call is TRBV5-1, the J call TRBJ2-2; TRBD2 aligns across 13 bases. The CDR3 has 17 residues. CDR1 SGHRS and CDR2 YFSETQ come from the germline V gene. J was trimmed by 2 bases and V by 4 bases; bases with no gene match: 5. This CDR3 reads CASSQGTSGANTGELFF. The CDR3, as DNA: TGCGCCAGCAGCCAGGGGACTAGCGGGGCTAACACCGGGGAGCTGTTTTTT.

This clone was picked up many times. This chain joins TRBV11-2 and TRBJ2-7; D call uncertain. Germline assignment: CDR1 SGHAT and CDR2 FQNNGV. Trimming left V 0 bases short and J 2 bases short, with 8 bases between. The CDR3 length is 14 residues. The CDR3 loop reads CASSLDPATYEQYF. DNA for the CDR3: TGTGCCAGCAGCTTAGATCCAGCTACCTACGAGCAGTACTTC.

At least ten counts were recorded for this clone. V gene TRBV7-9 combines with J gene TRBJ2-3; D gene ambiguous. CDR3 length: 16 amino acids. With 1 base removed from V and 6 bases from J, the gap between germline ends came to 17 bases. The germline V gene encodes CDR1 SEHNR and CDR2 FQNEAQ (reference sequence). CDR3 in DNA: TGTGCCAGCAGCTTAGTAACGACACCCCCACTTGATACGCAGTATTTT. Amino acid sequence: CASSLVTTPPLDTQYF. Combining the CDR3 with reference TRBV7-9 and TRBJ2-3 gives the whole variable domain DTGVSQNPRHKITKRGQNVTFRCDPISEHNRLYWYRQTLGQGPEFLTYFQNEAQLEKSRLLSDRFSAERPKGSFSTLEIQRTEQGDSAMYLCASSLVTTPPLDTQYFGPGTRLTVL.

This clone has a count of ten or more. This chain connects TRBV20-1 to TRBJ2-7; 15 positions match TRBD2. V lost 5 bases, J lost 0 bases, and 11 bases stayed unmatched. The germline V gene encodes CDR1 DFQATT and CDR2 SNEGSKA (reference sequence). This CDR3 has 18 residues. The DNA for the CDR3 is TGCAGTGCTCGGTTGGGGACTAGCGGGAGGAGGGACTCCTACGAGCAGTACTTC. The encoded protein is CSARLGTSGRRDSYEQYF.

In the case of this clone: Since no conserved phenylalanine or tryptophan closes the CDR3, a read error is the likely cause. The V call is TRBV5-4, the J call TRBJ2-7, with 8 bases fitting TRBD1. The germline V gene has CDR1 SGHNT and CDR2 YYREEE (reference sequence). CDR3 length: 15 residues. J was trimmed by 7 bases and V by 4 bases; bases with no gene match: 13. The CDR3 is CASSRPGTGLEEQYL. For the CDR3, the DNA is TGTGCCAGCAGCCGCCCCGGGACAGGCCTTGAGGAGCAGTACCTC.

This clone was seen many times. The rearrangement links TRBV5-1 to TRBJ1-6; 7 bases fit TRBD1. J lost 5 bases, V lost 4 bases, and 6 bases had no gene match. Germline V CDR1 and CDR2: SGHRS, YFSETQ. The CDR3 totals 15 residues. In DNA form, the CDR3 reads TGCGCCAGCAGCGCGGGACAGAATAATAATTCACCCCTCCACTTT. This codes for CASSAGQNNNSPLHF.

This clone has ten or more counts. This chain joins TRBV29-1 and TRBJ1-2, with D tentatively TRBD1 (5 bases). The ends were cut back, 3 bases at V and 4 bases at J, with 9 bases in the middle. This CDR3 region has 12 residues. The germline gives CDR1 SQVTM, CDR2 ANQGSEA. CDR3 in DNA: TGCAGCGTTGAGGTTGGGGGCTATGGCTACACCTTC. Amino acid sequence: CSVEVGGYGYTF.

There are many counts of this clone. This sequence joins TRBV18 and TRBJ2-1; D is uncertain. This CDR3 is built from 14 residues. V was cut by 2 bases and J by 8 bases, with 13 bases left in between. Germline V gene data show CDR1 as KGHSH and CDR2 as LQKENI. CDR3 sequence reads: CASSPSARGHEQFF. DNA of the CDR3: TGTGCCAGCTCACCAAGCGCACGAGGACATGAGCAGTTCTTC.

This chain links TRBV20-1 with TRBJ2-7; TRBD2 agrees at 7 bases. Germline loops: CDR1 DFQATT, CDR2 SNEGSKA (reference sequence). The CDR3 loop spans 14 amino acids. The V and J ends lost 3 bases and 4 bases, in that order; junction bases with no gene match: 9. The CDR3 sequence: CSASIGGRAYEQYF. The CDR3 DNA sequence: TGCAGTGCTAGTATTGGGGGGAGGGCTTACGAGCAGTACTTC.

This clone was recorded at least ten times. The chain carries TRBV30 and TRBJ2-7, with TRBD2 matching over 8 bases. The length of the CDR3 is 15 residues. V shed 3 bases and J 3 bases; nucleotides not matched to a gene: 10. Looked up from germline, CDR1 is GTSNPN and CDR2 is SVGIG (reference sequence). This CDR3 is CAWRVSGTSGYEQYF. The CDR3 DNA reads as TGTGCCTGGAGAGTCTCTGGGACTAGTGGCTACGAGCAGTACTTC.

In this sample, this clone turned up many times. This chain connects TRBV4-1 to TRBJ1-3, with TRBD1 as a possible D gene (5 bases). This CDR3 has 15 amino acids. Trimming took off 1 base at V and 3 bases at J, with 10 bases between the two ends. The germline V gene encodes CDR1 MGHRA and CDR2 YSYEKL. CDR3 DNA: TGCGCCAGCAGCCAAGCCGGACAAAGTGGAAACACCATATATTTT. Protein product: CASSQAGQSGNTIYF.

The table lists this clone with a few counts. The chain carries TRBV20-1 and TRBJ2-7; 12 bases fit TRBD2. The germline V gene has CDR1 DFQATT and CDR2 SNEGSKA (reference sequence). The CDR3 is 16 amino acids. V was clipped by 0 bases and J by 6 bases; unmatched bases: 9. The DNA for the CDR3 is TGCAGTGCTAGAGATAGACTAGCGGGAGTAGTAAGCGAGCAGTACTTC. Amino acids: CSARDRLAGVVSEQYF.

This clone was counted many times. The CDR3 nucleotides read TGTGCTAGTGGACCTGGACAGGTCGAGCAGTACTTC. Translation gives CASGPGQVEQYF. The chain joins TRBV12-5 to TRBJ2-7; 7 bases match TRBD1. Germline V gene data show CDR1 as LGHNT and CDR2 as FRNRAP. This CDR3 region has 12 residues. J gave up 6 bases and V 6 bases, and 5 bases lay outside the gene matches.

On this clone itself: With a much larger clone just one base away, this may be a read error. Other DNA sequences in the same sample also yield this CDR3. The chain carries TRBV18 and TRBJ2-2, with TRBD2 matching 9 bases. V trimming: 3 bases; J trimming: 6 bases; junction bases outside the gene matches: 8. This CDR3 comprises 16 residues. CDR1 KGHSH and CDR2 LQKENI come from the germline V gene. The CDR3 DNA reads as TGTGCCAGCTCACCGCCGGGACTAGCTTACGCCGGGGAGCTGTTTTTT. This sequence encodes CASSPPGLAYAGELFF.